This T cell receptor (beta chain) was obtained from a study of cytomegalovirus exposure and HLA in healthy donors. Turning to this clone: No antigen is known for it.

Germline loops: CDR1 MNHEY, CDR2 SMNVEV (reference sequence). With V trimmed by 6 bases and J by 2 bases, 13 bases remained unmatched. This CDR3 comprises 16 residues. Findings and caveats of the study: 150 to 200 TCR beta chains were listed as cytomegalovirus-associated. Reportedly, diagnosis of cytomegalovirus status by the classifier showed high specificity and sensitivity.

PCR employed 60 Vbeta and 13 Jbeta primers. Measured with immunoSEQ multiplex PCR; TCRdb has only the in-frame clones, and not every one. The profile shows under 150,000 clones, just under 80% of them singletons. While unrecorded immune exposures were likely, the donors were nominally healthy when sampled. The chain uses TRBV27 and TRBJ2-7; 7 positions match TRBD2. The sample comprised PBMCs. This sequence originates from a woman in her thirties or forties in good health and CMV-seronegative. CDR3 DNA sequence: TGTGCCAGCAGCCAACTGGGGGGGACGGTTACCTACGAGCAGTACTTC. Translated: CASSQLGGTVTYEQYF.